Below are 14 T cell receptor beta chains sequenced from a single sample in a study of OX40 agonist ivuxolimab in advanced cancers. The table came from immunoSEQ multiplex PCR; TCRdb's copy has only in-frame clones and leaves some out. The top ten clones hold about 25% of a sample with roughly 60,000 clones, about nine tenths of them seen once. The source was CD4+ or CD8+ T cells sorted from blood, collected in a trial of the OX40 agonist ivuxolimab. Receptors were obtained from an adult with an advanced solid tumor such as melanoma, head and neck, liver or kidney cancer.

In this sample, this clone turned up once. The DNA for the CDR3 is TGTGCCAGCAGTTCTTCCGGACTAACGACTTACGAGCAGTACTTC. Translating gives CASSSSGLTTYEQYF. V and J are TRBV6-5 and TRBJ2-7, with D possibly TRBD2 on 6 matching bases. This CDR3 is built from 15 residues. In germline, CDR1 is MNHEY, CDR2 SVGAGI. Trimming removed 4 bases at V and 4 bases at J, with 17 bases between.

The chain couples TRBV2 to TRBJ2-2; the match to TRBD1 covers 9 bases. This CDR3 region has 15 residues. V lost 6 bases, J lost 2 bases, and 4 bases stayed unmatched. The germline V gene has CDR1 SNHLY and CDR2 FYNNEI. CDR3 sequence: CASRGTGFNTGELFF. CDR3 nucleotide sequence: TGTGCCAGCAGGGGGACAGGGTTTAACACCGGGGAGCTGTTTTTT. The full variable domain, completed using reference TRBV2 and TRBJ2-2, is EPEVTQTPSHQVTQMGQEVILRCVPISNHLYFYWYRQILGQKVEFLVSFYNNEISEKSEIFDDQFSVERPDGSNFTLKIRSTKLEDSAMYFCASRGTGFNTGELFFGEGSRLTVL.

This chain joins TRBV9 and TRBJ1-4; tentative D call: TRBD1 (5 bases). V was clipped by 0 bases and J by 3 bases, with 6 bases between them. The CDR3 covers 14 residues. CDR1 is SGDLS and CDR2 is YYNGEE in the germline V gene. The CDR3 loop is CASSVAGSNEKLFF. CDR3 coding DNA: TGTGCCAGCAGCGTAGCAGGGTCTAATGAAAAACTGTTTTTT.

This clone was recorded once. This chain uses TRBV10-2 with TRBJ2-2; D uncertain. The germline V gene has CDR1 WSHSY and CDR2 SAAADI. Between the trimmed V and J ends, which lost 7 bases and 3 bases, there was a span of 6 bases. The CDR3 contains 12 residues. CDR3 in amino acids: CASMGDTGELFF. DNA of the CDR3: TGCGCCAGCATGGGCGACACCGGGGAGCTGTTTTTT.

The chain is built from TRBV7-2 and TRBJ2-1; 10 nucleotides align to TRBD2. Germline CDR1 SGHTA, CDR2 FQGNSA. With 4 bases clipped from V and 2 bases from J, the junction kept 2 bases outside the gene matches. The CDR3 spans 15 residues. This CDR3 is CASSSSGSPYNEQFF. As DNA, the CDR3 is TGTGCCAGCAGCTCTAGCGGGAGCCCCTACAATGAGCAGTTCTTC.

V is TRBV9 and J is TRBJ2-2; no definite D call. The CDR3 has 12 residues. Trimming stripped 4 bases from V and 4 bases from J, with 5 bases between. Looked up from germline, CDR1 is SGDLS and CDR2 is YYNGEE. The CDR3 nucleotides are TGTGCCAGCAGCAAATCCACCGGGGAGCTGTTTTTT. It encodes CASSKSTGELFF. The full variable domain, its missing parts supplied by reference TRBV9 and TRBJ2-2, is DSGVTQTPKHLITATGQRVTLRCSPRSGDLSVYWYQQSLDQGLQFLIQYYNGEERAKGNILERFSAQQFPDLHSELNLSSLELGDSALYFCASSKSTGELFFGEGSRLTVL.

This chain connects TRBV10-2 to TRBJ2-7; D is ambiguous. The CDR3 spans 15 residues. V was pared by 3 bases and J by 2 bases, with 14 bases between. Germline loops: CDR1 WSHSY, CDR2 SAAADI. For the CDR3, the DNA is TGCGCCAGCAGTGACTTAGCAGGTGACCCCTACGAGCAGTACTTC. It yields the protein CASSDLAGDPYEQYF.

The rearrangement joins TRBV11-1 to TRBJ2-7; tentatively, D is TRBD2 (6 bases). This CDR3 spans 13 amino acids. Looked up from germline, CDR1 is SGHAT and CDR2 is FQDESV (reference sequence). Trimming took off 4 bases at V and 3 bases at J, with 10 bases between the two ends. The CDR3 DNA reads as TGTGCCAGCAGCTCGGGGGATCACTACGAGCAGTACTTC. This encodes CASSSGDHYEQYF.

This chain links TRBV7-9 with TRBJ2-2; TRBD1 agrees at 8 bases. The CDR3 extends over 17 amino acids. Trimming cost V 5 bases and J 5 bases; bases outside gene matches: 13. Germline V CDR1 and CDR2: SEHNR, FQNEAQ (reference sequence). This CDR3 reads CASSTSRTGKGTGELFF. In nucleotides, the CDR3 is TGTGCCAGCAGCACCTCTCGGACAGGGAAGGGGACCGGGGAGCTGTTTTTT.

The V gene is TRBV15, the J gene TRBJ2-3, with a possible D match to TRBD1 (8 bases). The CDR3 contains 15 residues. Trimming cost V 9 bases and J 3 bases, with 19 bases left between them. Germline lookup yields CDR1 LNHNV and CDR2 YYDKDF (reference sequence). CDR3 nucleotide sequence: TGTGCCACGGCCAGGACAGGGAGGGGAACAGATACGCAGTATTTT. Translating gives CATARTGRGTDTQYF.

The genes are TRBV19 and TRBJ1-2; TRBD1 matches at 7 bases. The CDR3 is made up of 14 amino acids. Germline V gives CDR1 LNHDA, CDR2 SQIVND (reference sequence). Trimming took 2 bases from V and 5 from J; bases not matched to a gene: 5. In DNA form, the CDR3 reads TGTGCCAGTAGTATATCGGGGACAGCTTATGGCTACACCTTC. It is translated as CASSISGTAYGYTF.

In its sample, this clone was seen once. CDR3 bases: TGTGCCAGTAGTATAGAGGGGGGAGACCAAGAGACCCAGTACTTC. Protein sequence: CASSIEGGDQETQYF. The rearrangement joins TRBV19 to TRBJ2-5, with D perhaps TRBD2 (6 bases). Between the trimmed V and J ends, which lost 0 bases and 0 bases, there was a span of 8 bases. The length of the CDR3 is 15 residues. Germline lookup yields CDR1 LNHDA and CDR2 SQIVND (reference sequence).

This clone was found once. CDR3: CASSLGATISYEQYF. Here the CDR3 DNA reads TGTGCCAGCAGCTTAGGGGCGACTATCTCCTACGAGCAGTACTTC. The chain couples TRBV11-3 to TRBJ2-7, with D tentatively TRBD2 (5 bases). The V gene lost 1 base and the J gene lost 0 bases, with 10 bases spanning the gap. CDR3 length: 15 residues. CDR1 and CDR2 from the germline V gene are SGHNT and YENEEA.

This rearrangement joins TRBV27 to TRBJ2-7; tentatively, D is TRBD2 (5 bases). The CDR3 loop spans 15 amino acids. The germline V gene has CDR1 MNHEY and CDR2 SMNVEV (reference sequence). Between the trimmed V and J ends, which lost 0 bases and 4 bases, there was a span of 13 bases. CDR3: CASSLSTEAIYEQYF. The CDR3 DNA sequence: TGTGCCAGCAGTTTATCGACGGAGGCAATTTACGAGCAGTACTTC.